This TCR beta chain was retrieved from a study of blood T cell repertoires in COVID-19. As for the study in general: COVID-19 samples collected from the United States, Italy and Spain covered acute and convalescent phases. PBMCs, B-cell-depleted T cells, or T cells were the source of the cDNA or gDNA that made up the material.

Original data processing: Estimation of nucleated cell counts was performed using reference gene primer amplification. The assay was immunoSEQ multiplex PCR, and TCRdb's table has in-frame clones only and misses some. That table is the source of V, J and clone size, and D and trimming were worked out from the DNA. The table lists about 200,000 clones, approximately 87% of them singletons, with 2.2% in the top ten. The germline gives CDR1 MNHEY, CDR2 SVGAGI. Unmatched junction bases numbered 2, after V lost 2 bases and J lost 5 bases. This CDR3 has 13 residues. The chain couples TRBV6-5 to TRBJ1-1, with TRBD1 matching 7 bases. Sequences were obtained from peripheral blood. This TCR was sampled from a woman aged 45-65 years with acute or convalescent COVID-19. The CDR3 region is CASSYNRGTEAFF. DNA for the CDR3: TGTGCCAGCAGTTACAACAGGGGTACTGAAGCTTTCTTT.